A selection of T cell receptor beta chains follows, all from one sample in a study of cytomegalovirus exposure and HLA in healthy donors. The assay was immunoSEQ multiplex PCR, and TCRdb's table has in-frame clones only and misses some. The table records 95,000 to 100,000 clones, around 76% of them present only once. The sequencing input was PBMCs. These TCRs come from a man aged 35 to 55 in good health and CMV-seropositive. Each CDR3 is given with its conserved first and last residue. A D gene is named only where the DNA matches it firmly. Part of the rows lack a size; the others show once, few, many or a class for expanded clones.

size: .; V: TRBV2; D: TRBD2; J: TRBJ2-7; DNA: TGTGCCAGCACCGAGGAGCGGGGATACCGGGTCTACGAGCAGTACTTC; CDR3: CASTEERGYRVYEQYF
size: .; V: TRBV4-3; D: .; J: TRBJ2-1; DNA: TGCGCCAGCAGTCGTAACAATGAGCAGTTCTTC; CDR3: CASSRNNEQFF
size: few; V: TRBV6-5; D: TRBD1; J: TRBJ2-2; DNA: TGTGCCAGCAGTTACTCACAGGGGGCCGGGGAGCTGTTTTTT; CDR3: CASSYSQGAGELFF
size: once; V: TRBV9; D: TRBD2; J: TRBJ2-7; DNA: TGTGCCAGCAGCCCGTCGATCTCGGGGGGGAGCTACGAGCAGTACTTC; CDR3: CASSPSISGGSYEQYF
size: .; V: TRBV5-4; D: .; J: TRBJ1-1; DNA: TGTGCCAGCAGCTTGTATGGGGGGGGGAACACTGAAGCTTTCTTT; CDR3: CASSLYGGGNTEAFF
size: once; V: TRBV19; D: TRBD1; J: TRBJ2-5; DNA: TGTGCCAGTAGTATGCGCGGCAGACAGGGAGAAGAGACCCAGTACTTC; CDR3: CASSMRGRQGEETQYF
size: .; V: TRBV27; D: TRBD2; J: TRBJ2-1; DNA: TGTGCCGCCGCGCTAGCGGGGGATGGTGAGCAGTTCTTC; CDR3: CAAALAGDGEQFF
size: .; V: TRBV5-1; D: .; J: TRBJ1-1; DNA: TGCGCCAGCAGCTTGGATTCTGGCCACAGGGCCACTGAAGCTTTCTTT; CDR3: CASSLDSGHRATEAFF
size: few; V: TRBV9; D: .; J: TRBJ1-2; DNA: TGTGCCAGCAGCGTAGACTCTGGGCGTTACTATGGCTACACCTTC; CDR3: CASSVDSGRYYGYTF
size: .; V: TRBV15; D: TRBD1; J: TRBJ1-2; DNA: TGTGCCACCACAAAAACGGACAGGGGGGAGTATGGCTACGCCTTC; CDR3: CATTKTDRGEYGYAF
size: .; V: TRBV10-3; D: .; J: TRBJ2-7; DNA: TGTGCCATCAGTCAGGCGACGAGGGACGAGCAGTACTTC; CDR3: CAISQATRDEQYF
size: .; V: TRBV14; D: .; J: TRBJ2-1; DNA: TGTGCCAGCAGCCAAACCACGGACTGGCACAATGAGCAGTTCTTC; CDR3: CASSQTTDWHNEQFF
size: .; V: TRBV2; D: .; J: TRBJ2-2; DNA: TGTGCCACTAACCTGGGCTCAAAAGCGGTGTCTCCGAGGACCGGGGAGCTGTTTTTT; CDR3: CATNLGSKAVSPRTGELFF
size: few; V: TRBV7-6; D: .; J: TRBJ1-2; DNA: TGTGCCAGCAGCTTAGTAGGGGATGGCTACACCTTC; CDR3: CASSLVGDGYTF
size: .; V: TRBV6-6; D: .; J: TRBJ1-5; DNA: TGTGCCAGCAGCAATACAGGCGGCAATCAGCCCCAGCATTTT; CDR3: CASSNTGGNQPQHF